This T cell receptor beta chain derives from a study of TIL therapy for anti-PD-1-resistant metastatic lung cancer. Regarding the study as a whole: The baseline peripheral repertoire was partially replaced by infused TIL clonotypes that later decayed.

This clone has just one count. Its specificity is unknown. Germline values: CDR1 LNHDA, CDR2 SQIVND (reference sequence). Trimming removed 4 bases from V and 0 bases from J; junction bases left unmatched: 16. CDR3 size: 20 residues. The libraries were made with immunoSEQ v3. The assay was immunoSEQ multiplex PCR, and TCRdb's table has in-frame clones only and misses some. The table includes tens of thousands of clones, around 86% detected once. Stated time point: pre-treatment sample, taken before nivolumab and TIL therapy. The input for sequencing was blood, taken at baseline. The V and J genes are TRBV19 and TRBJ2-1; 9 nucleotides line up with TRBD2. The source of this sequence is a person between 30 and 79 years old with non-small cell lung cancer. The CDR3 DNA reads as TGTGCCAGTAGTAATCTGTTTAGCGGGAGCGACTTGAGCTCCTACAATGAGCAGTTCTTC. It specifies CASSNLFSGSDLSSYNEQFF.